One sample yielded the 27 T cell receptor beta chains listed below, sequenced in a study of cytomegalovirus exposure and HLA in healthy donors. The PCR contained 60 Vbeta and 13 Jbeta primers. TCRdb keeps only in-frame clones here, not all; method: immunoSEQ multiplex PCR. The sample yields tens of thousands of clones, approximately 71% seen once. The sequencing sample was made of PBMCs. Source of these receptors: a man between 50 and 59 years old in good health and CMV-seronegative.

The genes are TRBV6-5 and TRBJ2-7, with a tentative D call TRBD2 (6 bases). The CDR3 totals 15 residues. Per the germline V gene, CDR1 is MNHEY and CDR2 is SVGAGI. The V end was cut by 0 bases, the J end by 2 bases, with 11 bases between. The CDR3 bases are TGTGCCAGCAGTTACTCGATCAGGGAGGCCTACGAGCAGTACTTC. It encodes CASSYSIREAYEQYF.

There are a few counts of this clone. V and J are TRBV6-5 and TRBJ1-1; D is unclear. This CDR3 region has 13 residues. V was clipped by 0 bases and J by 9 bases, with 11 bases between them. The germline V gene has CDR1 MNHEY and CDR2 SVGAGI. The CDR3 is CASSYSTALQAFF. The CDR3 bases are TGTGCCAGCAGTTACTCAACAGCCCTACAAGCTTTCTTT.

This clone occurred once. This rearrangement joins TRBV27 to TRBJ2-7, with D perhaps matching TRBD1 (7 bases). Germline V gives CDR1 MNHEY, CDR2 SMNVEV (reference sequence). The CDR3 consists of 15 residues. V lost 5 bases, J lost 3 bases, and 17 bases lay in between. In nucleotides, the CDR3 is TGTGCCAGCAGTCCCCGGCAGGGGGGCGGCTACGAGCAGTACTTC. It translates to CASSPRQGGGYEQYF.

This clone came up a few times. The gene calls are TRBV5-6 and TRBJ2-2; no clear D. Germline V gene data show CDR1 as SGHDT and CDR2 as YYEEEE. Trimming cost V 3 bases and J 5 bases, with 14 bases left between them. CDR3 length: 15 residues. CDR3 amino acids: CASSSYPPRTGELFF. The CDR3 DNA reads TGTGCCAGCAGCTCCTACCCACCCCGGACCGGGGAGCTGTTTTTT.

CDR3 loop: CAWSHQGAIAYEQYF. The CDR3 region has the DNA TGTGCCTGGAGTCATCAGGGGGCGATAGCCTACGAGCAGTACTTC. This rearrangement joins TRBV30 to TRBJ2-5; 8 positions match TRBD1. TRBJ2-7 matches the DNA end more closely, so the J call is doubtful. The V gene's germline CDR1 is GTSNPN and CDR2 SVGIG (reference sequence). The CDR3 is 15 amino acids.

The rearrangement links TRBV4-2 to TRBJ2-1, with 10 positions matching TRBD1. Per germline, CDR1 LGHNA and CDR2 YNFKEQ. The CDR3 length is 17 residues. Germline trimming cut 7 bases from V and 7 bases from J; bases unmatched to any gene: 16. Written as DNA, the CDR3 is TGTGCCAGCAATGAACTGGGGGGGACAGGGGCTCTAAATGAGCAGTTCTTC. Its protein product is CASNELGGTGALNEQFF.

The chain carries TRBV6-8 and TRBJ1-2; 7 positions match TRBD1. The CDR3 loop spans 14 amino acids. The germline gives CDR1 MNHGY, CDR2 SAAAGT. Losses at the gene ends were 5 bases for V and 5 bases for J; bases not matched to a gene: 8. The CDR3 is CASSRQGEGYGYTF. CDR3 bases: TGTGCCAGCAGTAGGCAGGGGGAAGGGTATGGCTACACCTTC.

V and J are TRBV29-1 and TRBJ1-6, with TRBD1 identical over 9 bases. The ends lost 6 bases at V and 8 bases at J; junction bases unmatched: 5. The CDR3 runs 13 residues. Germline CDR1 SQVTM, CDR2 ANQGSEA. The CDR3 nucleotides are TGCAGCGTCGGTGACAGGGGGGATTCACCCCTCCACTTT. It yields the protein CSVGDRGDSPLHF. The complete variable domain, with remaining parts taken from reference TRBV29-1 and TRBJ1-6, reads SAVISQKPSRDICQRGTSLTIQCQVDSQVTMMFWYRQQPGQSLTLIATANQGSEATYESGFVIDKFPISRPNLTFSTLTVSNMSPEDSSIYLCSVGDRGDSPLHFGNGTRLTVT.

The chain combines TRBV15 with TRBJ1-2, with TRBD1 matching 10 bases. The CDR3 covers 16 residues. The trim removed 5 bases at V and 5 bases at J, leaving 11 bases unmatched. Germline CDR1 and CDR2: LNHNV and YYDKDF (reference sequence). The CDR3 sequence is CATSGGQGRPWYGYTF. The CDR3 DNA follows: TGTGCCACCAGCGGGGGACAGGGGCGCCCTTGGTATGGCTACACCTTC.

The chain links TRBV19 to TRBJ1-6; 8 bases fit TRBD1. The germline V gene has CDR1 LNHDA and CDR2 SQIVND (reference sequence). Trimming at V came to 6 bases and at J to 2 bases, leaving 6 bases not matched to a gene. The CDR3 is 16 amino acids. CDR3 region: CASRTSDRAYNSPLHF. The CDR3 region has the DNA TGTGCCAGTAGAACTTCGGACAGGGCCTATAATTCACCCCTCCACTTT.

V gene TRBV29-1 combines with J gene TRBJ2-6, with D possibly matching TRBD1 (6 bases). The CDR3 consists of 16 residues. CDR1 is SQVTM, CDR2 ANQGSEA, per germline. Trimming shortened V by 6 bases and J by 0 bases, and 15 bases separated the two germline ends. This CDR3 reads CSVSGTPISGANVLTF. The CDR3 region has the DNA TGCAGCGTATCCGGGACACCCATCTCTGGGGCCAACGTCCTGACTTTC.

The chain couples TRBV29-1 to TRBJ2-1; TRBD2 matches 8 bases. Losses at the gene ends were 7 bases for V and 2 bases for J; bases not matched to a gene: 7. Germline V CDR1 and CDR2: SQVTM, ANQGSEA. This CDR3 is 14 amino acids long. For the CDR3, the DNA is TGCAGCGGAACGGGGGGGACAACCTACAATGAGCAGTTCTTC. Translating it yields CSGTGGTTYNEQFF.

The rearrangement uses TRBV6-1 and TRBJ2-7; tentative D call: TRBD1 (6 bases). Germline loops: CDR1 MNHNS, CDR2 SASEGT. V was shortened by 5 bases and J by 2 bases, with 13 bases between the two germline ends. The CDR3 extends over 14 amino acids. CDR3 DNA sequence: TGTGCCAGCAGTTCTCCGGGACACCCCTACGAGCAGTACTTC. This translates into CASSSPGHPYEQYF.

A remark on this clone: The same CDR3 is also encoded by other DNA sequences in this sample. The chain recombines TRBV7-9 with TRBJ2-7; 8 bases match TRBD1. The CDR3 runs to 16 residues. V lost 4 bases to trimming and J lost 5 bases; unmatched junction nucleotides: 13. The germline V gene has CDR1 SEHNR and CDR2 FQNEAQ (reference sequence). The CDR3 bases are TGTGCCAGCAGCTCTCGGACAGGGAGGCATTGGGACGAGCAGTACTTC. Protein product: CASSSRTGRHWDEQYF.

The chain uses TRBV6-6 and TRBJ1-3; D is possibly TRBD1 (5 bases). V dropped 7 bases and J dropped 4 bases, with 17 bases sitting between them. Germline CDR1 MNHNY, CDR2 SVGAGI (reference sequence). CDR3 length: 15 residues. The CDR3 is CASTIQGTYGNTIYF. CDR3 DNA sequence: TGTGCCAGCACTATCCAGGGAACGTACGGAAACACCATATATTTT.

This clone was detected only a few times. The chain is built from TRBV27 and TRBJ2-7; D is possibly TRBD1 (6 bases). The ends were cut back, 0 bases at V and 2 bases at J, with 8 bases in the middle. Germline assignment: CDR1 MNHEY and CDR2 SMNVEV (reference sequence). The CDR3 covers 14 residues. CDR3 in DNA: TGTGCCAGCAGTTTATCGGCAGGGGCCTACGAGCAGTACTTC. This gives the protein CASSLSAGAYEQYF.

V is TRBV5-6 and J is TRBJ1-2, with 8 positions matching TRBD1. The ends lost 4 bases at V and 5 bases at J; junction bases unmatched: 1. Germline CDR1 reads SGHDT; CDR2 reads YYEEEE. The CDR3 consists of 12 residues. DNA of the CDR3: TGTGCCAGCAGCCAGGGGGCGTATGGCTACACCTTC. Protein product: CASSQGAYGYTF.

In this sample, this clone turned up once. The CDR3 protein is CASSLKGGGLAGELFF. The CDR3 coding sequence is TGTGCCAGCAGCCTCAAGGGAGGGGGGCTTGCCGGGGAGCTGTTTTTT. The chain uses TRBV7-2 and TRBJ2-2, with D tentatively TRBD2 (7 bases). V lost 5 bases, J lost 6 bases, and 19 bases lay in between. Germline V gene lookup returns CDR1 SGHTA and CDR2 FQGNSA. There are 16 residues in the CDR3. The whole variable domain, filled in from reference TRBV7-2 and TRBJ2-2, reads GAGVSQSPSNKVTEKGKDVELRCDPISGHTALYWYRQSLGQGLEFLIYFQGNSAPDKSGLPSDRFSAERTGGSVSTLTIQRTQQEDSAVYLCASSLKGGGLAGELFFGEGSRLTVL.

The sample holds one count of this clone. This sequence joins TRBV4-2 and TRBJ2-1, with D hard to call. CDR3 length: 13 residues. Germline CDR1 reads LGHNA; CDR2 reads YNFKEQ. The germline V and J ends were trimmed by 4 bases and 8 bases, with 12 bases remaining between them. CDR3 bases: TGTGCCAGCAGCCTCGACCACGGGTATGAGCAGTTCTTC. Its translation: CASSLDHGYEQFF.

This rearrangement joins TRBV6-6 to TRBJ1-4; D remains unclear. V was cut by 6 bases and J by 0 bases, with 14 bases left in between. Germline V gene lookup returns CDR1 MNHNY and CDR2 SVGAGI (reference sequence). CDR3 length: 16 amino acids. The CDR3 sequence is CASSPGEIATNEKLFF. The CDR3 region has the DNA TGTGCCAGCAGCCCCGGGGAAATCGCAACTAATGAAAAACTGTTTTTT.

The CDR3 DNA reads TGTGCCAGCAGCCCGGGACTAGCGGGGGGGTCCTCCTACGAGCAGTACTTC. Residues: CASSPGLAGGSSYEQYF. The J gene is TRBJ2-7, the V gene TRBV5-4, with 16 bases identical to TRBD2. This CDR3 has 17 amino acids. The V gene end was trimmed by 4 bases and the J gene end by 0 bases; junction bases not matched to a gene: 4. CDR1 and CDR2 from the germline V gene are SGHNT and YYREEE (reference sequence).

This rearrangement joins TRBV27 to TRBJ1-6; maybe TRBD1 (6 bases). CDR1 is MNHEY and CDR2 is SMNVEV in the germline V gene (reference sequence). This CDR3 comprises 15 residues. The V and J ends lost 0 bases and 10 bases respectively, with 13 bases between them. The DNA of the CDR3 is TGTGCCAGCAGTTTATCGCGGTGGGGGCTCTCACCCCTCCACTTT. Protein: CASSLSRWGLSPLHF.

As to this clone: A read error may produce the germline difference seen at one junction end. This chain connects TRBV13 to TRBJ1-3; TRBD1 agrees at 8 bases. The CDR3 length is 15 residues. Germline lookup yields CDR1 PRHDT and CDR2 FYEKMQ (reference sequence). DNA of the CDR3: TGTGCCAGCAGCCCAGGGGGCAGATCTGAAAACACCATATATTTT. This gives the protein CASSPGGRSENTIYF.

The genes are TRBV5-1 and TRBJ1-4; D gene uncertain. Trimming cost V 3 bases and J 7 bases, with 16 bases left between them. The CDR3 length is 15 residues. CDR1 SGHRS and CDR2 YFSETQ come from the germline V gene. CDR3 nucleotides: TGCGCCAGCAGCTCACTACAAGAAACCGGTGAAAAACTGTTTTTT. It translates to CASSSLQETGEKLFF.

The V gene is TRBV6-1, the J gene TRBJ1-4; D might be TRBD1 (5 bases). The CDR3 sequence is 16 residues long. The V and J ends lost 3 bases and 0 bases respectively, with 11 bases between them. Germline CDR1 and CDR2: MNHNS and SASEGT. This CDR3 reads CASSELGGATNEKLFF. As DNA, the CDR3 is TGTGCCAGCAGTGAGTTGGGGGGTGCAACTAATGAAAAACTGTTTTTT.

The chain combines TRBV19 with TRBJ2-5; the match to TRBD2 covers 9 bases. V was pared by 5 bases and J by 4 bases, with 11 bases of the junction left unmatched. The CDR3 is 16 residues long. Looked up from germline, CDR1 is LNHDA and CDR2 is SQIVND (reference sequence). Here the CDR3 reads CASSALTGTSRETQYF. In DNA form, the CDR3 reads TGTGCCAGTAGTGCGCTTACCGGGACTAGCAGAGAGACCCAGTACTTC.

This chain joins TRBV6-6 and TRBJ1-2; D perhaps matches TRBD1 (5 bases). Germline CDR1 is MNHNY and CDR2 is SVGAGI (reference sequence). The CDR3 contains 11 residues. With 6 bases removed from V and 8 bases from J, the gap between germline ends came to 10 bases. The CDR3 DNA follows: TGTGCCAGCAGGGAGGGGAGAGGCTACACCTTC. The encoded protein is CASREGRGYTF.